The rows below give T cell receptor beta chains drawn from one sample of a study of blood T cells in healthy people across ages. Using its own MiXCR run on the 5' RACE reads, TCRdb lists one record per CDR3 protein. The data contain fewer than 950,000 distinct CDR3 sequences, around 34% of them singletons. The sample comprised blood. These receptors were taken from a man younger than 30 in good health. The CDR3 runs from the conserved cysteine through the conserved F or W. Fields, in order: CDR3 protein, CDR3 DNA, J gene, clone size, V gene, D gene. A D gene is named only where the DNA matches it firmly. Some rows have no size entry. The others give once, few or many, or a class for an expanded clone.

CSARLFASGGLAKNIQYF	TGCAGTGCTAGACTGTTTGCCAGCGGGGGCCTAGCCAAAAACATTCAGTACTTC	TRBJ2-4	few	TRBV20-1	TRBD2
CASSELGERMNTEAFF	TGTGCCAGCAGTGAATTGGGGGAGCGGATGAACACTGAAGCTTTCTTT	TRBJ1-1	.	TRBV25-1	.
CASSPRKYIYEQYF	TGTGCCAGCAGTCCCCGTAAATATATTTACGAGCAGTACTTC	TRBJ2-7	few	TRBV27	.
CASSVGVGSGEVGNTEAFF	TGTGCCAGCAGCGTCGGGGTTGGGTCCGGGGAGGTTGGGAACACTGAAGCTTTCTTT	TRBJ1-1	.	TRBV9	.
CATSAQVLSSGANVLTF	TGTGCCACCAGCGCACAGGTCCTGAGCTCTGGGGCCAACGTCCTGACTTTC	TRBJ2-6	.	TRBV15	.
CATQGLALYEQYF	TGTGCCACCCAGGGACTAGCGCTCTACGAGCAGTACTTC	TRBJ2-7	.	TRBV11-2	TRBD2
CATSREIGGGYEQYF	TGTGCCACCAGCAGAGAAATTGGGGGGGGTTACGAGCAGTACTTC	TRBJ2-7	.	TRBV15	TRBD2
CASSRSVGSLTDTQYF	TGCGCCAGCAGCCGTAGTGTGGGGTCACTCACAGATACGCAGTATTTT	TRBJ2-3	many	TRBV4-3	.
CASSVGGGQGMNTEAFF	TGTGCCAGCAGCGTAGGAGGGGGACAGGGTATGAACACTGAAGCTTTCTTT	TRBJ1-1	.	TRBV9	TRBD1
CASSQGTLFYGYTF	TGTGCCAGCAGCCAGGGGACCCTGTTCTATGGCTACACCTTC	TRBJ1-2	few	TRBV12-3/TRBV12-4	.
CASIDVSSGNTIYF	TGTGCCAGCATAGACGTTAGCTCTGGAAACACCATATATTTT	TRBJ1-3	.	TRBV12-3/TRBV12-4	.
CASSQSGSNSEAFF	TGTGCCAGCAGCCAGTCAGGGTCAAATTCTGAAGCTTTCTTT	TRBJ1-1	.	TRBV3-1	.
CASSQLGSYNEQYF	TGCGCCAGCAGCCAACTAGGATCCTACAATGAGCAGTACTTC	TRBJ2-7	.	TRBV5-1	.
CSASDRLYGHTF	TGCAGTGCTAGCGACAGATTATATGGCCACACCTTC	TRBJ1-2	.	TRBV20-1	.
CSARPGPNDGEQYF	TGCAGTGCTAGACCTGGACCAAACGACGGCGAGCAGTACTTC	TRBJ2-7	.	TRBV20-1	.
CASSYGGVSPLHF	TGTGCCAGCAGTTACGGAGGGGTTTCACCCCTCCACTTT	TRBJ1-6	.	TRBV6-6	.
CASSLTSGVSADTQYF	TGTGCCAGCAGTCTTACTAGCGGGGTAAGCGCAGATACGCAGTATTTT	TRBJ2-3	.	TRBV12-3/TRBV12-4	TRBD2
CASSLADSGELFF	TGCGCCAGCAGCTTGGCAGATTCCGGGGAGCTGTTTTTT	TRBJ2-2	.	TRBV5-1	.
CASSPGDYGYTF	TGTGCCAGCAGCCCAGGGGACTATGGCTACACCTTC	TRBJ1-2	many	TRBV4-3	.
CASSPGGHTGELFF	TGTGCCAGCAGCCCTGGGGGGCACACCGGGGAGCTGTTTTTT	TRBJ2-2	.	TRBV13	.
CAGSVLTSGKASTDTQYF	TGTGCCGGCAGTGTTTTGACTAGCGGGAAAGCTAGCACAGATACGCAGTATTTT	TRBJ2-3	.	TRBV2	TRBD2
CASGGTGPNCGYTF	TGTGCCAGTGGGGGGACAGGTCCTAACTGTGGCTACACCTTC	TRBJ1-2	.	TRBV9	TRBD1
CASSPEQETQYF	TGTGCCAGCTCACCAGAACAAGAGACCCAGTACTTC	TRBJ2-5	many	TRBV18	.
CASSQASGQGTSYNSPLHF	TGTGCCAGCAGCCAAGCGTCTGGGCAGGGTACCTCCTATAATTCACCCCTCCACTTT	TRBJ1-6	few	TRBV4-2	.
CASSQETVLTDTQYF	TGTGCCAGCAGCCAAGAGACCGTTTTGACAGATACGCAGTATTTT	TRBJ2-3	many	TRBV14	.